These T cell receptor beta chains were read from a single sample in a study of T cell responses to AZD1222 COVID-19 vaccine. The table came from immunoSEQ multiplex PCR; TCRdb's copy has only in-frame clones and leaves some out. The sample comprises 110,000 to 150,000 clones, approximately 91% of which are singletons, and around 1.8% rests with the top ten. Sample: peripheral blood, taken 28 days after the second AZD1222 dose. The origin of the receptors is an adult who received the AZD1222 COVID-19 vaccine. Each CDR3 is given with its conserved first and last residue. The D gene is left open where the match is weak. Clone sizes are given selectively: once, few, many, or a class where the clone is expanded.

clone size,J gene,V gene,D gene,CDR3 protein,CDR3 DNA
NA,TRBJ1-2,TRBV2,NA,CASSSLVGSREAEGYTF,TGTGCCAGCAGTTCCCTCGTAGGTAGCAGGGAAGCTGAAGGCTACACCTTC
NA,TRBJ1-2,TRBV6-4,NA,CASSPGTNYGYTF,TGTGCCAGCAGTCCCGGGACAAATTATGGCTACACCTTC
NA,TRBJ2-3,TRBV27,NA,CASFDSRRTQYF,TGTGCCAGCTTCGATAGCAGACGTACGCAGTATTTT
NA,TRBJ2-2,TRBV19,TRBD1,CASSIRTGSTGELFF,TGTGCCAGTAGTATCAGGACAGGGAGTACCGGGGAGCTGTTTTTT
once,TRBJ2-4,TRBV18,TRBD2,CASSSLAGEAKNIQYF,TGTGCCAGCTCATCCTTAGCGGGAGAGGCCAAAAACATTCAGTACTTC
NA,TRBJ1-1,TRBV5-5,NA,CASSLGGFSTEAFF,TGTGCCAGCAGCTTGGGGGGGTTTAGCACTGAAGCTTTCTTT
NA,TRBJ1-2,TRBV6-5,NA,CASSFGHPYGYTF,TGTGCCAGCAGTTTTGGACACCCCTATGGCTACACCTTC
NA,TRBJ2-7,TRBV6-5,NA,CASSLDGENYEQYF,TGTGCCAGCAGTCTCGACGGGGAAAACTACGAGCAGTACTTC
few,TRBJ2-2,TRBV5-5,NA,CASIALAGTGELFF,TGTGCCAGCATCGCCCTGGCGGGCACCGGGGAGCTGTTTTTT
few,TRBJ2-2,TRBV2,NA,CAGSGRGLNTGELFF,TGTGCCGGTTCCGGGCGCGGCCTAAACACCGGGGAGCTGTTTTTT
NA,TRBJ2-1,TRBV7-3,NA,CASSLNRNNEQFF,TGTGCCAGCAGCTTAAACAGGAACAATGAGCAGTTCTTC
NA,TRBJ1-1,TRBV4-2,NA,CASKKQGNTEAFF,TGTGCCAGCAAGAAACAGGGGAACACTGAAGCTTTCTTT
NA,TRBJ2-2,TRBV5-4,NA,CASSLRDLANTGELFF,TGTGCCAGCAGTCTCCGGGACCTAGCGAACACCGGGGAGCTGTTTTTT
NA,TRBJ1-1,TRBV29-1,NA,CSVEVPQRNTEAFF,TGCAGCGTTGAAGTCCCACAGAGAAACACTGAAGCTTTCTTT
once,TRBJ1-1,TRBV18,NA,CASSRMGGKNTEAFF,TGTGCCAGCTCTCGAATGGGGGGAAAGAACACTGAAGCTTTCTTT
NA,TRBJ2-1,TRBV11-3,TRBD2,CASSPSGSSYNEQFF,TGTGCCAGCAGCCCTAGCGGAAGCTCCTACAATGAGCAGTTCTTC
once,TRBJ1-5,TRBV5-1,NA,CASSVLSNQPQHF,TGCGCCAGCAGTGTATTAAGCAATCAGCCCCAGCATTTT
NA,TRBJ2-2,TRBV5-1,NA,CASRALANTGELFF,TGCGCCAGCAGAGCATTGGCGAACACCGGGGAGCTGTTTTTT
NA,TRBJ2-1,TRBV19,TRBD2,CASMGGSFYNEQFF,TGTGCCAGTATGGGCGGGAGTTTCTACAATGAGCAGTTCTTC
NA,TRBJ1-2,TRBV20-1,TRBD1,CSANDRGSLANYGYTF,TGCAGTGCTAATGACAGGGGGTCCTTAGCTAACTATGGCTACACCTTC
NA,TRBJ1-6,TRBV6-4,NA,CATGRQNSPLHF,TGTGCCACCGGAAGACAGAATTCACCCCTCCACTTT
NA,TRBJ2-5,TRBV29-1,NA,CSALLGRETQYF,TGCAGCGCCCTACTAGGGAGGGAGACCCAGTACTTC
NA,TRBJ1-2,TRBV6-5,NA,CASSSVGGGYTF,TGTGCCAGCAGCTCCGTAGGGGGTGGCTACACCTTC
NA,TRBJ1-2,TRBV3-1/TRBV3-2,NA,CASSHRGDYGYTF,TGTGCCAGCAGCCACAGGGGCGACTATGGCTACACCTTC
NA,TRBJ1-6,TRBV5-1,TRBD1,CASSPTGGESPLHF,TGCGCCAGCAGCCCTACAGGGGGCGAATCACCCCTCCACTTT
few,TRBJ2-7,TRBV15,NA,CATSRDRDYEQYF,TGTGCCACCAGCAGAGACAGGGACTACGAGCAGTACTTC
NA,TRBJ1-5,TRBV7-2,NA,CASSANGGNQPQHF,TGTGCCAGCAGCGCGAATGGAGGCAATCAGCCCCAGCATTTT
NA,TRBJ1-5,TRBV2,NA,CASNWDTDQPQHF,TGTGCCAGCAACTGGGACACGGATCAGCCCCAGCATTTT
NA,TRBJ1-5,TRBV19,TRBD1,CASSGGTGGTRNQPQHF,TGTGCCAGTAGTGGAGGGACAGGGGGCACGCGCAATCAGCCCCAGCATTTT
NA,TRBJ2-3,TRBV19,TRBD2,CASTKRGSLMDTQYF,TGTGCCAGTACGAAGCGGGGGAGCCTGATGGATACGCAGTATTTT
NA,TRBJ1-1,TRBV19,NA,CASSIGRTEAFF,TGTGCCAGTAGTATAGGCCGAACTGAAGCTTTCTTT
NA,TRBJ1-4,TRBV6-6,NA,CASSPQSEKLFF,TGTGCCAGCAGTCCCCAATCTGAAAAACTGTTTTTT
NA,TRBJ2-2,TRBV19,TRBD1,CASSRDRGESRNTGELFF,TGTGCCAGTAGTAGGGACAGGGGAGAATCGAGGAACACCGGGGAGCTGTTTTTT
NA,TRBJ2-7,TRBV19,NA,CASSNVAEQYF,TGTGCCAGTAGTAACGTCGCCGAGCAGTACTTC
NA,TRBJ1-2,TRBV2,NA,CASSEVGVNYGYTF,TGTGCCAGCAGTGAAGTGGGGGTTAACTATGGCTACACCTTC
NA,TRBJ1-2,TRBV2,TRBD1,CASSEQQGPVYGYTF,TGTGCCAGCAGTGAACAACAGGGGCCGGTCTATGGCTACACCTTC
NA,TRBJ1-1,TRBV7-8,NA,CASSQQHKAFF,TGTGCCAGCAGCCAACAGCACAAAGCTTTCTTT
NA,TRBJ2-7,TRBV3-1/TRBV3-2,NA,CASSQDRRSEQYF,TGTGCCAGCAGCCAAGACAGAAGGAGCGAGCAGTACTTC
once,TRBJ2-7,TRBV11-2,NA,CASSLGARRSGEQYF,TGTGCCAGCAGCTTAGGCGCCAGACGCTCGGGCGAGCAGTACTTC
NA,TRBJ2-1,TRBV5-1,TRBD1,CASRGAGTGTYNEQFF,TGCGCCAGCAGAGGGGCCGGGACAGGGACCTACAATGAGCAGTTCTTC
NA,TRBJ1-1,TRBV2,NA,CASSARRLNTEAFF,TGTGCCAGCAGTGCCCGCCGTTTAAACACTGAAGCTTTCTTT
NA,TRBJ2-3,TRBV11-1,TRBD1,CASSPQGARADTQYF,TGTGCCAGCAGCCCACAGGGGGCTAGGGCAGATACGCAGTATTTT